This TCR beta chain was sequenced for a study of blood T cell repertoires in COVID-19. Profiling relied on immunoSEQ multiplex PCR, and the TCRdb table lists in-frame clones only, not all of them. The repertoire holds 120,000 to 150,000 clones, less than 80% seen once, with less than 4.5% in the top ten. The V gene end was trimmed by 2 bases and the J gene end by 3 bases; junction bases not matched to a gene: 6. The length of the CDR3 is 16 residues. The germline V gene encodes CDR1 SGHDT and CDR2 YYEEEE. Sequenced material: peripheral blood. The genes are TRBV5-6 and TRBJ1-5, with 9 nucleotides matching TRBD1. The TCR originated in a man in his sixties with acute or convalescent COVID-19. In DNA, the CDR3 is TGTGCCAGCAGCTTAAGGACAGGGGAACCCAATCAGCCCCAGCATTTT. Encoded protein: CASSLRTGEPNQPQHF.